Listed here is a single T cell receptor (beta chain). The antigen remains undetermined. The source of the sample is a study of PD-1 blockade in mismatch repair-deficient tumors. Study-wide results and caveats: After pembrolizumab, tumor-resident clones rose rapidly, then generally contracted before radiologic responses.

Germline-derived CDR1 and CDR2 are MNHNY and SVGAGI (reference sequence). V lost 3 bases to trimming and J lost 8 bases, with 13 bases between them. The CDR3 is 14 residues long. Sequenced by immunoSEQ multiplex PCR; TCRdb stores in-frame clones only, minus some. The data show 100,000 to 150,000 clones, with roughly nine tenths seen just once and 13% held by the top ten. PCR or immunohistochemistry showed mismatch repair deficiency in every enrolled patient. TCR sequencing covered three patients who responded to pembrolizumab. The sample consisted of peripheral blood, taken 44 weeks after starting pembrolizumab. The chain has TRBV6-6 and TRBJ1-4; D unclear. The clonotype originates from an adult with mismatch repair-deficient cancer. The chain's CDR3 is CASSYNPRREKLFF. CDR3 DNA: TGTGCCAGCAGTTATAACCCGAGGAGGGAAAAACTGTTTTTT.